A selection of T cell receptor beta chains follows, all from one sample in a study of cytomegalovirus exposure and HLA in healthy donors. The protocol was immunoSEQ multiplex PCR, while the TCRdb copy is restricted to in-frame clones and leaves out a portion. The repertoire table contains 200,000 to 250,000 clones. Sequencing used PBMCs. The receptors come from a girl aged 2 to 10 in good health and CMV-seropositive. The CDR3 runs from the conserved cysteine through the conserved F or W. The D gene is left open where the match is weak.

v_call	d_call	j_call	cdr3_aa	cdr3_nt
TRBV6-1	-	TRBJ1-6	CASSERRVSPSPLHF	TGTGCCAGCAGTGAACGTCGGGTCAGTCCTTCACCCCTCCACTTT
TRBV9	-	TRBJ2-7	CASSVAGQGSYYEQYF	TGTGCCAGCAGCGTAGCAGGGCAGGGGTCTTACTACGAGCAGTACTTC
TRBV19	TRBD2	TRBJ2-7	CASKGGSGRAYEQYF	TGTGCCAGTAAGGGTGGTAGCGGGAGAGCCTACGAGCAGTACTTC
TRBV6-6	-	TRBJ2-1	CASRLDFDEQFF	TGTGCCAGCAGGCTGGACTTCGATGAGCAGTTCTTC
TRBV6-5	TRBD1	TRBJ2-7	CASSYSAGQGAEQYF	TGTGCCAGCAGTTACTCGGCGGGACAGGGCGCCGAGCAGTACTTC
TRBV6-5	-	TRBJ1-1	CASSWGNTGSAFF	TGTGCCAGCAGTTGGGGGAACACAGGGTCAGCTTTCTTT
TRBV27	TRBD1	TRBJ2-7	CASGRDRGSEQYF	TGTGCCAGCGGCCGGGACAGGGGCTCCGAGCAGTACTTC
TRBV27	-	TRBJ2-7	CASSFQRAYEQYF	TGTGCCAGCAGTTTTCAGCGGGCCTACGAGCAGTACTTC
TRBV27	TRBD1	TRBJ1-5	CASSRTGGLGNQPQHF	TGTGCCAGCAGTCGGACAGGGGGCTTGGGCAATCAGCCCCAGCATTTT
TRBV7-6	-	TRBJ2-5	CASSLGSSGQETQYF	TGTGCCAGCAGCTTAGGGTCCAGCGGACAAGAGACCCAGTACTTC
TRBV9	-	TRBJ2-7	CASSTRPQGSSYEQYF	TGTGCCAGCAGCACCCGGCCACAGGGCAGCTCCTACGAGCAGTACTTC
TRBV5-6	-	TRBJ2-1	CASSSPRARDEQFF	TGTGCCAGCAGCTCGCCCAGGGCTAGGGATGAGCAGTTCTTC
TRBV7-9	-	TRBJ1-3	CASSSSTNTIYF	TGTGCCAGCAGCTCCTCTACGAACACCATATATTTT
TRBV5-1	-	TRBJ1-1	CASSVNRDTEAFF	TGCGCCAGCAGCGTAAACCGGGACACTGAAGCTTTCTTT
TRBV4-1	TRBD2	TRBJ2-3	CASSQVWSGRPTDTQYF	TGCGCCAGCAGCCAAGTGTGGAGCGGGAGACCAACAGATACGCAGTATTTT
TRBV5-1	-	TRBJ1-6	CASSLALTGNNSPLHF	TGCGCCAGCAGCTTGGCCTTGACAGGAAATAATTCACCCCTCCACTTT
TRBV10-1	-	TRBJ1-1	CASSEATLDGEAFF	TGCGCCAGCAGTGAGGCCACCCTAGACGGTGAAGCTTTCTTT
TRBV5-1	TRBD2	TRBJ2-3	CASSFLAGLGPDTQYF	TGCGCCAGCAGCTTCTTAGCGGGGCTCGGTCCAGATACGCAGTATTTT
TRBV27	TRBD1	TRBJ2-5	CASSLSRTRGETQYF	TGTGCCAGCAGTTTATCGAGGACCAGGGGGGAGACCCAGTACTTC
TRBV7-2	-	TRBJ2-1	CASSLARDGPQFF	TGTGCCAGCAGCTTAGCTCGGGATGGTCCCCAGTTCTTC
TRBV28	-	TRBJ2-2	CASSQGRRELFF	TGTGCCAGCAGCCAGGGAAGGAGGGAGCTGTTTTTT
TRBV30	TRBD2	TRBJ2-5	CAWGHLAGGGETQYF	TGTGCCTGGGGTCATCTAGCGGGAGGTGGGGAGACCCAGTACTTC
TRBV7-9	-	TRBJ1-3	CASSPNSSGNTIYF	TGTGCCAGCAGCCCAAATTCCTCTGGAAACACCATATATTTT
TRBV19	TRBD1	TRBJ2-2	CASQPGQGATGELFF	TGTGCCAGCCAACCGGGACAGGGGGCCACCGGGGAGCTGTTTTTT
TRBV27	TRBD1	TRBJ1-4	CASSSQGGGEKLFF	TGTGCCAGCAGTTCTCAGGGGGGTGGTGAAAAACTGTTTTTT
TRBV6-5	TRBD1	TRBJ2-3	CASSLEQGRTDTQYF	TGTGCCAGCAGTTTGGAACAGGGGCGCACAGATACGCAGTATTTT
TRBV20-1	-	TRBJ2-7	CSAVGVGEQYF	TGCAGTGCCGTAGGGGTGGGCGAGCAGTACTTC
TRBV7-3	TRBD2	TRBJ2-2	CASSPAGEGTGELFF	TGTGCCAGCAGCCCTGCGGGAGAGGGCACCGGGGAGCTGTTTTTT
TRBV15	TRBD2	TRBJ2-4	CATSRGVAGGPAKNIQYF	TGTGCCACCAGCAGGGGAGTAGCGGGAGGGCCCGCCAAAAACATTCAGTACTTC
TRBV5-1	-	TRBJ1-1	CASSLVAGEDSTEAFF	TGCGCCAGCAGCTTGGTGGCAGGGGAAGATTCGACTGAAGCTTTCTTT
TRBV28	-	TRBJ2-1	CASSLLQNEQFF	TGTGCCAGCAGTTTACTCCAGAATGAGCAGTTCTTC
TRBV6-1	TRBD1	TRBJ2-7	CASSEKDRGRYEQYF	TGTGCCAGCAGTGAGAAGGACAGGGGGCGGTACGAGCAGTACTTC